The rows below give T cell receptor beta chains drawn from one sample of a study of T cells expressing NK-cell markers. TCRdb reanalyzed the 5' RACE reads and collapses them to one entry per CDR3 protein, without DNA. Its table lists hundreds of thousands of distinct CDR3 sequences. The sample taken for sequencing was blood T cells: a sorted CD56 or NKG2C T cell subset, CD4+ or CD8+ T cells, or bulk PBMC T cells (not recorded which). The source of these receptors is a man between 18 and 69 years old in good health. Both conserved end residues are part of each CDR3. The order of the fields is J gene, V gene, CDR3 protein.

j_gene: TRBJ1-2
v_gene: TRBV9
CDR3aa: CATNPGWGGYTF

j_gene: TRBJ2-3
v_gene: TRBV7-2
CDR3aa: CASSLRDPTVSTDTQYF

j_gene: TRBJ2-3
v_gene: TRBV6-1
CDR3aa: CASLGRGQTSTDTQYF

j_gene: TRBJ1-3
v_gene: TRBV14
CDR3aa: CASSRDRRNTIYF

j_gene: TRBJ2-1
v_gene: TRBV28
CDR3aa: CASNLHQGTPNEQFF

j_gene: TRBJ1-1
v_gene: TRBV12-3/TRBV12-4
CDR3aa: CASSFSLEVRTEAFF

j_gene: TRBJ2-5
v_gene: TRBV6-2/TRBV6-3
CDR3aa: CASSSGRGVPRETQYF

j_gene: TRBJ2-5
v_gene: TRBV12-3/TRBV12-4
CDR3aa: CASTLPGGGETQYF

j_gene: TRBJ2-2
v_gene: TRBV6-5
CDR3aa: CASSSYRDRGRPGELFF

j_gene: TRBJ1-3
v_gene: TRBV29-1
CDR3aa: CSVGTDFNPSGNTIYF

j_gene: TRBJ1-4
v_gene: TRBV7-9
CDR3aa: CASSPGQGVTEKLFF

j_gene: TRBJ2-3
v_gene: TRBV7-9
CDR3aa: CASSPDLTSGGDTQYF

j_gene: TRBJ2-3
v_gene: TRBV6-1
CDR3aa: CASSEGTSGVRNTQYF

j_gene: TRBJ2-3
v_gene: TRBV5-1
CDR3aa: CASSTGGTRDTQYF

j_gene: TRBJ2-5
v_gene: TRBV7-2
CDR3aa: CASSFEGLAIETQYF

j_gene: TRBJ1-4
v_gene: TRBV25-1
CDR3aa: CASSPATGDQGEKLFF

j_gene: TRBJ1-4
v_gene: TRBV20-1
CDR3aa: CSADSESEKLFF

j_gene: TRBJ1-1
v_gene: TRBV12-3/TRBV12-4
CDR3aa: CASSRRGSDTEAFF

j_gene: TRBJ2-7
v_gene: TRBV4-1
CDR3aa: CASSQAESSYEQYF

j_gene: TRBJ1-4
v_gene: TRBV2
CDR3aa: CASGRTEKLFF

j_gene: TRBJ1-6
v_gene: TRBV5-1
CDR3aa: CASSLEGTANSPLHF

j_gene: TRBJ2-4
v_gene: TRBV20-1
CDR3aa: CSARDQGEAKNIQYF

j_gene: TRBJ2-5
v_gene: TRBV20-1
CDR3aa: CSAHPNTPQETQYF

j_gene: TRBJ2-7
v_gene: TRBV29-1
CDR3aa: CSVDRRPSGYEQYF

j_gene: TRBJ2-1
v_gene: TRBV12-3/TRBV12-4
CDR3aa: CASRPGLRGGNEQFF

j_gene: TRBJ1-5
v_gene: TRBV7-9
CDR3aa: CASSLQESNQPQHF

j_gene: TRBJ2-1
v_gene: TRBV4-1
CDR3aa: CASSQDGQKAYNEQFF

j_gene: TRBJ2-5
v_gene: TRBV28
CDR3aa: CASSFGLAGDPGETQYF

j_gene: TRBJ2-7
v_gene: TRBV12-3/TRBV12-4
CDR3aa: CASSSTGRVPYEQYF

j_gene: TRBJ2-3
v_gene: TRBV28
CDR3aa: CASSEQIRGDTQYF

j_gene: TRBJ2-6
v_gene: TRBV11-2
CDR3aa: CASSLGQGVESANVLTF

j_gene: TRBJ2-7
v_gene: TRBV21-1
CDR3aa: CASRRNSYEQYF

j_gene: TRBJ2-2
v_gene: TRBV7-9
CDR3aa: CASRYGGGTGELFF

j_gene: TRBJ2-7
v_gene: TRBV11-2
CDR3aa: CASSLSLSGYEQYF

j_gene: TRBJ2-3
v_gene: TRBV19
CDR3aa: CASRFDRGGTDTQYF

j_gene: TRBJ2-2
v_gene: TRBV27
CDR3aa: CASRSRQGPPSTGELFF

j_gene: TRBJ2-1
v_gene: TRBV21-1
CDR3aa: CASSNRGLVQGVCDEQFF

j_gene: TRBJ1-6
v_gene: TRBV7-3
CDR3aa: CASSLFDILNSPLHF

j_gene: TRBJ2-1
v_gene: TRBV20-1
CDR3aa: CSAVNSERLNEQFF

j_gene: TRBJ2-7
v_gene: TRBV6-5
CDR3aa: CASSIGGYEQYF

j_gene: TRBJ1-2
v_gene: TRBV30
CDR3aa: CAWSLTGESYGYTF

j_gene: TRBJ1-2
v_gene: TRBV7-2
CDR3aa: CASSARYGYTF

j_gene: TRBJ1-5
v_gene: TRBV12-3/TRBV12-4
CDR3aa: CASSWGRTVGNQPQHF

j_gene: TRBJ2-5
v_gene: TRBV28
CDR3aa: CASSTPSGVGETQYF

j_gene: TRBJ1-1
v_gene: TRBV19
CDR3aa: CASSIWATSTEAFF

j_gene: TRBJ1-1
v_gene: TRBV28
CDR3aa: CASSPGTEILNTEAFF

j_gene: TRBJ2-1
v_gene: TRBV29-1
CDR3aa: CSVPGRSSYNEQFF

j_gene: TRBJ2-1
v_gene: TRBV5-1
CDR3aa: CASSLDLGSYNEQFF

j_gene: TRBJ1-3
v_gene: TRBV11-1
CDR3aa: CASSLGTGTGHIGNTIYF

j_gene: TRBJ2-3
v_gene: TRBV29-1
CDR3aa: CSVSGTSGGTDTQYF

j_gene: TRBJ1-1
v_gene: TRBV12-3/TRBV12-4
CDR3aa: CASSLIGGYTEAFF

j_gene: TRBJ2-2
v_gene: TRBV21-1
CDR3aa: CASTEKGPGRRFTGELFF

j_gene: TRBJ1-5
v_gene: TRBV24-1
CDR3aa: CATSDSKGNQPQHF

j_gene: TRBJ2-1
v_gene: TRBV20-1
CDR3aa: CSAREHTEILNNEQFF

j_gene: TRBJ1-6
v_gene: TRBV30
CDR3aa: CAWSSSGSNSPLHF

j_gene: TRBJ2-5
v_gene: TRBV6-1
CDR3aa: CASSEARGGQETQYF

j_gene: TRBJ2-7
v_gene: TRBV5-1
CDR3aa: CASSLSGGGVYEQYF

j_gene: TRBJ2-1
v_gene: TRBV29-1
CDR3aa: CSVVGGVGTGTLNEQFF

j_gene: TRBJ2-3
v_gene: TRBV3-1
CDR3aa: CASSQGLVSDTQYF